This T cell receptor (beta chain) originates from a study of blood T cell repertoires in COVID-19. At the level of the study: Acute-phase and convalescent COVID-19 samples originated in the United States, Italy and Spain.

Here immunoSEQ multiplex PCR was the method, and the copy in TCRdb shows in-frame clones only, minus some. The sample lists about 330,000 clones, 70% to 90% occurring once. Trimming took off 3 bases at V and 2 bases at J, with 11 bases between the two ends. This CDR3 is built from 15 residues. CDR1 and CDR2 from the germline V gene are SNHLY and FYNNEI. The chain couples TRBV2 to TRBJ2-4; D perhaps matches TRBD2 (6 bases). Material: peripheral blood. This sequence was found in a human donor in a cohort sampled during active COVID-19. CDR3 sequence (DNA): TGTGCCAGCAGTGAGGAGGGCGCAACCAAAAACATTCAGTACTTC. This codes for CASSEEGATKNIQYF.